This is a list of T cell receptor beta chains from one sample in a study of neurological immune-mediated disorders. One entry per CDR3 protein, called by TCRdb with MiXCR from the 5' RACE reads. The sample shows more than 100,000 distinct CDR3 sequences, approximately 10% of them seen only once. Sequences were obtained from PBMCs. All receptors come from a female donor with HTLV-1-associated myelopathy (HAM/TSP). CDR3s include the opening cysteine and the closing phenylalanine or tryptophan. The order of the fields is D gene, J gene, clone size, V gene, CDR3 DNA, CDR3 protein. D genes are given only for firm matches. Size is stated for part of the rows, as once, few or many counts, or as a class when the clone is expanded.

-,TRBJ2-5,many,TRBV20-1,TGCAGTGCTAGCTTACTGGGGGTAGGGGAGACCCAGTACTTC,CSASLLGVGETQYF
TRBD1,TRBJ2-7,many,TRBV6-6,TGTGCCAGCAGCCGCCTAGTGCAGGGGGTTCCTTACGAGCAGTACTTC,CASSRLVQGVPYEQYF
-,TRBJ2-1,-,TRBV3-1,TGTGCCAGCAGCCAACAAGGACAATTGTATGAGCAGTTCTTC,CASSQQGQLYEQFF
-,TRBJ1-1,medium-sized,TRBV5-1,TGCGCCAGCAGCTCCACCGCGGCAGGGAACACTGAAGCTTTCTTT,CASSSTAAGNTEAFF
-,TRBJ2-7,many,TRBV20-1,TGCAGTGCTAGTAACCCCCGCGGGGACGAGCAGTACTTC,CSASNPRGDEQYF
-,TRBJ2-7,-,TRBV7-9,TGTGCCAGCAGCGACCCCTCAGCAGGGTTGGAATCCGAGCAGTACTTC,CASSDPSAGLESEQYF
-,TRBJ1-6,few,TRBV27,TGTGCCAGCAGTTTCGGGTCTAATTCACCCCTCCACTTT,CASSFGSNSPLHF
-,TRBJ2-3,few,TRBV20-1,TGCAGTGCAGCTAGCAGGGTAGATACGCAGTATTTT,CSAASRVDTQYF
-,TRBJ2-3,medium-sized,TRBV7-6,TGTGCCAGCAGCAAAGCAGGGGCGGGGGCCGCCACAGATACGCAGTATTTT,CASSKAGAGAATDTQYF
-,TRBJ2-1,many,TRBV6-5,TGTGCCAGCAGTACAACAGGGTACTCCTACAATGAGCAGTTCTTC,CASSTTGYSYNEQFF
-,TRBJ1-2,many,TRBV12-3/TRBV12-4,TGTGCCAGCAGTTTCGGAGCGGGGGGATCTCCCACCGCTTATGGCTACACCTTC,CASSFGAGGSPTAYGYTF
TRBD1,TRBJ2-1,many,TRBV7-8,TGTGCCAGCAGCTCCTCGCCGGGACAGGGGTGGAATGAGCAGTTCTTC,CASSSSPGQGWNEQFF
TRBD2,TRBJ2-3,-,TRBV7-2,TGTGCCAGCAGCCCTCGGACTAGCGGGGGTCGGGATACGCAGTATTTT,CASSPRTSGGRDTQYF
-,TRBJ2-3,many,TRBV12-3/TRBV12-4,TGTGCCAGCAGTTTAGGCCGGACAGAGTACACAGATACGCAGTATTTT,CASSLGRTEYTDTQYF